Sequencing of this T cell receptor beta chain was carried out in a study of blood T cell repertoires in COVID-19. Turning to the study itself: The samples span acute and convalescent COVID-19 from the United States, Italy and Spain.

Authors' analysis steps: Reference gene primers were amplified, and this amplification served to estimate nucleated cell counts. TCRdb's table, derived via immunoSEQ multiplex PCR, lists solely in-frame clones and lacks some. V, J and clone size are those of that table, while D and trimming were read from the DNA. The sample carries tens of thousands of clones, 65% to 90% recorded once. The CDR3 consists of 15 residues. In germline, CDR1 is LGHDT, CDR2 YNNKEL (reference sequence). The V segment lost 4 bases and the J segment 5 bases; nucleotides outside the gene matches: 5. It was during active infection that Seattle patients were enrolled and then longitudinally followed.

The source is a woman aged 80 or over with COVID-19, enrolled during active disease. The chain carries TRBV3-1 (or the pseudogene TRBV3-2) and TRBJ2-7, with 13 bases aligning to TRBD2. Sequencing was carried out using peripheral blood. The CDR3 DNA is TGTGCCAGCAGCCGTCGACTAGCGGGAGGCGACGAGCAGTACTTC. Its protein is CASSRRLAGGDEQYF.